Detailed here is one TCR beta chain. This sample stems from a study of spatial heterogeneity in lung cancer. Study background: The count of detected beta-chain sequences consistently exceeded that of alpha-chain sequences.

Every molecule of TCR cDNA had its own unique molecular identifier. TCRdb reanalysed the 5' RACE reads using MiXCR and keeps one entry per CDR3 protein. The sample shows about 3,700 distinct CDR3 sequences, about a sixth of them seen only once. Indicated time point: sample taken at primary tumor resection. Whole RNA, which was extracted from tumor, nontumor lung tissue or frozen PBMC, was sequenced without any cell sorting. Samples were obtained from some 70 donors, all untreated early-stage non-small cell lung cancer patients. Germline CDR1 DFQATT, CDR2 SNEGSKA (reference sequence). CDR3 length: 14 residues. V was pared by 3 bases and J by 5 bases, with 17 bases between.

The sample was PBMCs, taken at surgery. The genes are TRBV20-1 and TRBJ2-7, with D perhaps TRBD2 (6 bases). The clonotype originates from a male donor with early-stage non-small cell lung cancer. The CDR3 reads CSARDGGNSNEQYF. The CDR3 region has the DNA TGCAGTGCTAGGGACGGGGGTAACTCAAACGAGCAGTACTTC.